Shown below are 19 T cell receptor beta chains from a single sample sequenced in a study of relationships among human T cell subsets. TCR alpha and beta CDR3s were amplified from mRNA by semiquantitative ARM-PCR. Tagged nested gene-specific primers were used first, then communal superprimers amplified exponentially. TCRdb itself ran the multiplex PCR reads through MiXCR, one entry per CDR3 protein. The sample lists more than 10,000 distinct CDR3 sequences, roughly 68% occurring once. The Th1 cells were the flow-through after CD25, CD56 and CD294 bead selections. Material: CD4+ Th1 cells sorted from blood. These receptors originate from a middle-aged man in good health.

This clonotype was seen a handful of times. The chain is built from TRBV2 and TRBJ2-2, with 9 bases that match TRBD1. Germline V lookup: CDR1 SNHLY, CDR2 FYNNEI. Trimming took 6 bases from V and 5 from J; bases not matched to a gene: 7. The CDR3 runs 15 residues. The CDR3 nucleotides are TGTGCCAGCAGCCCGGGACAGGGAGGAACCGGGGAGCTGTTTTTT. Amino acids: CASSPGQGGTGELFF.

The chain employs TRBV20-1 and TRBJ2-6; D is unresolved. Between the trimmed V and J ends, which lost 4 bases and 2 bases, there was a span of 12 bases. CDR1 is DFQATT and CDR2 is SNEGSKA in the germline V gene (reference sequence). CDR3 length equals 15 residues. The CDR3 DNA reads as TGCAGTGCTATGTCTTTGGGGACTGGGGCCAACGTCCTGACTTTC. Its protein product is CSAMSLGTGANVLTF.

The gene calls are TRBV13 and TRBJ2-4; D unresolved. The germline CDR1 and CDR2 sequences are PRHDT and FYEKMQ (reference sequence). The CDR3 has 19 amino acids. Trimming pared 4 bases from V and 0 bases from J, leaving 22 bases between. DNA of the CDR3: TGTGCCAGCAGCTACCGACCAAGGCGAGTGGATATAGCCAAAAACATTCAGTACTTC. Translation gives CASSYRPRRVDIAKNIQYF.

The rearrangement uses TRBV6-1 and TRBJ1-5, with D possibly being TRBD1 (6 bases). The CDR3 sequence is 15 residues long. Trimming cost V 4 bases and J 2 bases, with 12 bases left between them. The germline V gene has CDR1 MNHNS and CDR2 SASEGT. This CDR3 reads CASSGWAGGNQPQHF. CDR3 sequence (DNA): TGTGCCAGCAGTGGTTGGGCAGGGGGCAATCAGCCCCAGCATTTT.

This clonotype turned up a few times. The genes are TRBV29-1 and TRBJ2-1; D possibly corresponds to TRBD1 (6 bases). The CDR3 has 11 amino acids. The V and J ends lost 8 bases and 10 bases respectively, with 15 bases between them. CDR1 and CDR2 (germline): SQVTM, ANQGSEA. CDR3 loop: CSTTGTREQFF. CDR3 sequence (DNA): TGCAGCACTACAGGGACGAGGGAGCAGTTCTTC.

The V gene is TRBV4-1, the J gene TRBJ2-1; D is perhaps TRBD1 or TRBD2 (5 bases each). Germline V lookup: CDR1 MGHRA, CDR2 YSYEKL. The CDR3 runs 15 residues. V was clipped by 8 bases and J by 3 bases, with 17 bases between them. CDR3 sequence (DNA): TGCGCCAGCTCCCAATCCGGGACGAGCTACAATGAGCAGTTCTTC. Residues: CASSQSGTSYNEQFF.

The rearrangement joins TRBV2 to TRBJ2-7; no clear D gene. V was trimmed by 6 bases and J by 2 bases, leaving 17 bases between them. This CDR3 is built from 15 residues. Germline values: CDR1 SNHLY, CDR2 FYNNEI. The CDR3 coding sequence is TGTGCCAGCAGCTTTCGGCCCGCTACAGCCTACGAGCAGTACTTC. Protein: CASSFRPATAYEQYF.

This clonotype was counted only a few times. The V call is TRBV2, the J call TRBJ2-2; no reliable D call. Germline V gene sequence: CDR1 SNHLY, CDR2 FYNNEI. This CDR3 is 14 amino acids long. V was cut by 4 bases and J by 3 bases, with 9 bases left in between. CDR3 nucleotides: TGTGCCAGCAGTGGACTTTCTTACACCGGGGAGCTGTTTTTT. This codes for CASSGLSYTGELFF.

The DNA for the CDR3 is TGTGCCAGCAGTTTTGGGGGGAAGAATTCACCCCTCCACTTT. Protein: CASSFGGKNSPLHF. The chain links TRBV12-3 or TRBV12-4 to TRBJ1-6, with a weak D call TRBD1 (5 bases). Trimming stripped 3 bases from V and 7 bases from J, with 10 bases between. CDR3 size: 14 residues.

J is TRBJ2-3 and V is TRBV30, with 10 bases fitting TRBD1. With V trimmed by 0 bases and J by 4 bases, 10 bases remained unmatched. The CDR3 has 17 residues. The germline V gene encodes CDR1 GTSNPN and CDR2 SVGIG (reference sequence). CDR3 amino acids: CAWSVRRGDRGPDTQYF. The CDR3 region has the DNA TGTGCCTGGAGTGTACGACGGGGGGACAGGGGACCAGATACGCAGTATTTT.

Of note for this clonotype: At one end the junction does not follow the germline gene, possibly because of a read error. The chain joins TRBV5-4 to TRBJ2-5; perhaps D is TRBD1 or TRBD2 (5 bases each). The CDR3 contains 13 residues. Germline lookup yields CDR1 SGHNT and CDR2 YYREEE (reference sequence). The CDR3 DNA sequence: TGCGCCAGCAGCTTGGCCGGGGCGGAGGCCCAGTACTTC. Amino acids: CASSLAGAEAQYF.

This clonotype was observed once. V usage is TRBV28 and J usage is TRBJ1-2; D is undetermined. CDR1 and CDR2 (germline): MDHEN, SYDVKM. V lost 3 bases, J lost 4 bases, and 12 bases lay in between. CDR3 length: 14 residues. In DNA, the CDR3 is TGTGCCAGCAGTTTCAACTTTCAGACCTATGGCTACACCTTC. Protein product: CASSFNFQTYGYTF.

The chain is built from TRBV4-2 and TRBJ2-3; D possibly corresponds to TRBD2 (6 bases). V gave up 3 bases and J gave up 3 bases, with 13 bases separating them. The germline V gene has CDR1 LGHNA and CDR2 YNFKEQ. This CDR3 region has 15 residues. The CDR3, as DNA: TGTGCCAGCAGCCAGGGGACTGACCCTACAGATACGCAGTATTTT. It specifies CASSQGTDPTDTQYF.

CDR3 DNA: TGCGCCAGCAGCTTGGGGCAGACAGTCTATGGCTACACCTTC. Amino acids: CASSLGQTVYGYTF. This chain joins TRBV5-1 and TRBJ1-2; TRBD1 might be the D (5 bases). The germline V gene encodes CDR1 SGHRS and CDR2 YFSETQ. The germline V and J ends were trimmed by 0 bases and 4 bases, with 10 bases remaining between them. The CDR3 length is 14 residues. Based on the CDR3 plus reference TRBV5-1 and TRBJ1-2, the full variable domain is KAGVTQTPRYLIKTRGQQVTLSCSPISGHRSVSWYQQTPGQGLQFLFEYFSETQRNKGNFPGRFSGRQFSNSRSEMNVSTLELGDSALYLCASSLGQTVYGYTFGSGTRLTVV.

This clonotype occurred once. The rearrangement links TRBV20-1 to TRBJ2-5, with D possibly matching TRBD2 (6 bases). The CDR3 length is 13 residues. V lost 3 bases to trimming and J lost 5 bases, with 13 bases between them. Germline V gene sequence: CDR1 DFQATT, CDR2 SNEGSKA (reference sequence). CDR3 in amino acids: CSARAGTLETQYF. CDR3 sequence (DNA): TGCAGTGCTAGGGCCGGGACTTTGGAGACCCAGTACTTC.

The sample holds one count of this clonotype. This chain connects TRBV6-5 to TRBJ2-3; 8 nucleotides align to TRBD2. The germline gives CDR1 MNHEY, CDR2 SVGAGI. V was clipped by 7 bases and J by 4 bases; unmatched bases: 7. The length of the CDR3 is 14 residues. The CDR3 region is CASMGAGAADTQYF. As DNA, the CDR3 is TGTGCCAGCATGGGAGCGGGAGCAGCAGATACGCAGTATTTT.

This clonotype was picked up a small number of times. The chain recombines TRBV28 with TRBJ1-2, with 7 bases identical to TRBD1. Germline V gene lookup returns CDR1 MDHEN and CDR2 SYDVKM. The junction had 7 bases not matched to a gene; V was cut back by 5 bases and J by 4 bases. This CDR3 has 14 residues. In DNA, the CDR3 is TGTGCCAGCAGTCTCCAGGGACAGTCCTATGGCTACACCTTC. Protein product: CASSLQGQSYGYTF.

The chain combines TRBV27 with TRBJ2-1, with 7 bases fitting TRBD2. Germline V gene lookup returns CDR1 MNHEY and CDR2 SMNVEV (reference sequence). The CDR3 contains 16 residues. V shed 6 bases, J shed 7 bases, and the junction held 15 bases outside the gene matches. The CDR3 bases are TGTGCCAGCAGCCCAACCGGGACTACAGCGTCGAATGAGCAGTTCTTC. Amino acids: CASSPTGTTASNEQFF.

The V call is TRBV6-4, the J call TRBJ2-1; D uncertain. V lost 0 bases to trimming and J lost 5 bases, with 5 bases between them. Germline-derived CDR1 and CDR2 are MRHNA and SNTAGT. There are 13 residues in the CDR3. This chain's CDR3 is CASSDSAHNEQFF. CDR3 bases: TGTGCCAGCAGTGACTCGGCACACAATGAGCAGTTCTTC.